The present entry profiles one TCR beta chain with its context. Its antigen remains unidentified. No qualities accompany the bases; no much larger clone lies one base away. The data originate from a study of blood T cell repertoires in COVID-19 (dated by TCRdb to between 2020 and 2021). For the wider study: Collaborator samples came from the United States, Italy and Spain and covered acute and convalescent phases of COVID-19. The material from the prospective study consisted of cDNA or gDNA derived from T cells, B-cell-depleted T cells, or PBMCs. Where available, HLA class I and class II types were obtained from metadata supplied by the sample provider rather than from assay-based typing. The repertoires were released in a freely available public database meant as a resource for research on the immune response to SARS-CoV-2. The samples were drawn from two sources: the first 160 participants of the ongoing ImmuneRACE study, and fewer than 1,500 subjects contributed by 6 global collaborators. The dataset comprised deeply sampled blood TCRbeta repertoires from subjects exposed to, actively infected with, or recovered from COVID-19. The sample metadata nearly always contained a de-identified subject ID, COVID-19 status, age in years and sex.

The CDR3 numbers 13 residues from cysteine through phenylalanine. The only DNA kept is the CDR3, 39 bases in frame from the first base. Deletion took 0 bases off V and 6 bases off J, with a span of 7 bases between the germline ends. The germline V gene supplies CDR1 MNHEY and CDR2 SVGEGT. Beyond this particular receptor, the publication reports: The quantity of clinical and demographic metadata differed by source and by participant and was supplied without curation.

The immunoSEQ Assay, a bias-controlled multiplex PCR, was used to amplify TCRbeta CDR3 regions from genomic DNA. Processing in the source paper ran as follows. Within the assay, amplification of reference gene primers was used to estimate how many nucleated cells each sample contained. To quantify the absolute abundance of each unique TCRbeta CDR3 rearrangement, sequence reads were collapsed and filtered. For each sample, productive Simpson clonality was calculated as the square root of Simpson's diversity index over productive rearrangements. As stored in TCRdb, this immuneACCESS dataset retains in-frame rearrangements with V and J assigned. A fraction of the clones does not appear; measured against another copy, unresolved V genes explain less than half of the discrepancy, and the remainder lacks a known reason. V and J calls and clone size are copied from that table; D and trimming were computed from the DNA. This sample is represented by a few hundred thousand clones; more than 65% of them were singletons. The ten top clones hold roughly 3.6% of the sample.

Participants in the prospective study were aged about 18 to 89 years, lived in 20 to 25 United States geographic areas, and enrolled through a virtual design. In the prospective study, participants were assigned to cohorts based on the clinical history participants reported in a screening survey and a study questionnaire. ImmuneRACE Cohort 3 recovered participants were defined by two consecutive negative NP/OP PCR tests, healthcare professional clearance, or symptom resolution. Mobile phlebotomists in the prospective study collected whole blood, serum and a nasopharyngeal or oropharyngeal swab from every participant. Prospective study participants could optionally give additional blood draws and questionnaires over an approximately two-month period. Prospective study blood samples were shipped either frozen or at room temperature before DNA extraction.

This sequence originates from a man in his forties or fifties who had recovered from COVID-19. The chain was built from TRBV6-2 or TRBV6-3 and TRBJ2-3; the D gene remains uncertain. The sample consisted of PBMCs or T cells enriched from blood (not recorded which). The CDR3 is CASSYSSVDTQYF. Here is the DNA: TGTGCCAGCAGTTACTCTTCCGTTGATACGCAGTATTTT.